This passage covers 31 T cell receptor beta chains from one sample sequenced in a study of radiation and T cells in renal cell carcinoma (dated by TCRdb to the early 2020s). Library prep was done by the immunoSEQ multiplex PCR assay. Sourced from immuneACCESS, this table was stored by TCRdb with only in-frame sequences that have V and J called. A share of the clones is absent; for the studies checked, an unresolved V gene accounts for under half, and the remainder has no known explanation. This sample comprises approximately 85,000 clones, roughly nine tenths of them detected only once. The ten largest clonotypes hold more than 4.5% of the sample. The sample's time point label, in plain terms: blood 4 weeks post-SBRT, at nephrectomy. The sample's treatment or condition, from its label and the paper: 15 Gy SBRT to primary tumor, nephrectomy 4 weeks later. The sequenced sample was blood, obtained from a patient whose treatment included radiotherapy and nephrectomy. The source of these receptors is a woman in her 70s with renal cell carcinoma.

The rearrangement links TRBV4-1 to TRBJ2-7; 12 bases are shared with TRBD1. The V and J ends lost 4 bases and 3 bases, in that order; junction bases with no gene match: 13. The CDR3 spans 18 residues. Germline CDR1 MGHRA, CDR2 YSYEKL. In DNA, the CDR3 is TGCGCCAGCAGCCTAAGGACCCTTGGGACAGGGGGCAGCTACGAGCAGTACTTC. It specifies CASSLRTLGTGGSYEQYF.

The V call is TRBV5-6, the J call TRBJ1-1; D is ambiguous. CDR3 size: 15 residues. CDR1 and CDR2 (germline): SGHDT, YYEEEE. The germline V and J ends were trimmed by 1 base and 7 bases, with 17 bases remaining between them. The CDR3 region is CASSLYDAAIGEAFF. CDR3 coding DNA: TGTGCCAGCAGCTTGTATGACGCTGCAATAGGTGAAGCTTTCTTT.

This clone was seen once. The chain joins TRBV27 to TRBJ2-1; TRBD1 matches at 10 bases. V gave up 5 bases and J gave up 14 bases; unmatched junction bases: 9. CDR3 length: 13 amino acids. CDR1 and CDR2 (germline): MNHEY, SMNVEV (reference sequence). The CDR3 is CASSHRDRGSEFF. CDR3 in DNA: TGTGCCAGCAGTCACCGGGACAGGGGTTCGGAGTTCTTC.

V gene TRBV7-8 combines with J gene TRBJ2-2; D remains ambiguous. Germline CDR1 and CDR2: SGHVS and FQNEAQ. V dropped 5 bases and J dropped 8 bases, with 15 bases sitting between them. CDR3 length: 14 residues. In nucleotides, the CDR3 is TGTGCCAGCAGCCCCCGCTATCATCCGGGGGAGCTGTTTTTT. Protein: CASSPRYHPGELFF. The full variable domain, in which reference TRBV7-8 and TRBJ2-2 provide the parts outside the CDR3, is GAGVSQSPRYKVAKRGQDVALRCDPISGHVSLFWYQQALGQGPEFLTYFQNEAQLDKSGLPSDRFFAERPEGSVSTLKIQRTQQEDSAVYLCASSPRYHPGELFFGEGSRLTVL.

The rearrangement uses TRBV25-1 and TRBJ2-1; weak D call: TRBD1 (6 bases). Trimming removed 3 bases from V and 0 bases from J, with 18 bases in between. The CDR3 has 18 amino acids. Per germline, CDR1 MGHDK and CDR2 SYGVNS. The CDR3: CASSDLLPGHYSYNEQFF. In DNA, the CDR3 is TGTGCCAGCAGTGATCTCTTACCGGGACATTACTCCTACAATGAGCAGTTCTTC.

This clone has only one observation. The V call is TRBV9, the J call TRBJ1-3, with 9 bases fitting TRBD1. The length of the CDR3 is 15 residues. Germline trimming cut 4 bases from V and 4 bases from J; bases unmatched to any gene: 6. CDR1 SGDLS and CDR2 YYNGEE come from the germline V gene. The CDR3 DNA reads TGTGCCAGCAGCTCTTACAGGGGGCTCGGAAACACCATATATTTT. Its translation: CASSSYRGLGNTIYF.

The chain joins TRBV9 to TRBJ1-6; the D is unclear. V was trimmed by 2 bases and J by 1 base, leaving 4 bases between them. This CDR3 spans 14 amino acids. From germline, CDR1 is SGDLS and CDR2 YYNGEE. CDR3 nucleotide sequence: TGTGCCAGCAGCGTGCAGTCCTATAATTCACCCCTCCACTTT. Residues: CASSVQSYNSPLHF.

The rearrangement joins TRBV28 to TRBJ1-2; 7 bases fit TRBD1. The CDR3 has 14 amino acids. Trimming at V came to 5 bases and at J to 8 bases, leaving 11 bases not matched to a gene. In germline, CDR1 is MDHEN, CDR2 SYDVKM. This chain's CDR3 is CASSAAGGLGGYTF. The DNA of the CDR3 is TGTGCCAGCAGTGCGGCAGGGGGGCTTGGAGGCTACACCTTC.

V is TRBV2 and J is TRBJ1-2, with a possible D match to TRBD1 (6 bases). Germline CDR1 is SNHLY and CDR2 is FYNNEI. V lost 3 bases, J lost 4 bases, and 12 bases lay in between. The CDR3 is 14 residues long. As DNA, the CDR3 is TGTGCCAGCAGTGATACAGGGACCTCCTATGGCTACACCTTC. Residues: CASSDTGTSYGYTF.

This chain uses TRBV5-4 with TRBJ2-5, with a tentative D call TRBD2 (6 bases). Germline V gene data show CDR1 as SGHNT and CDR2 as YYREEE (reference sequence). Trimming shortened V by 0 bases and J by 1 base, and 13 bases separated the two germline ends. CDR3 length: 16 amino acids. CDR3 in DNA: TGTGCCAGCAGCTTGGGGGGGGTTCTATCCCAAGAGACCCAGTACTTC. It specifies CASSLGGVLSQETQYF.

The rearrangement joins TRBV2 to TRBJ2-5, with 10 bases identical to TRBD2. Germline V gene lookup returns CDR1 SNHLY and CDR2 FYNNEI. The CDR3 is 15 amino acids. After removal of 4 bases from V and 1 base from J, the junction contained 3 bases not matched to a gene. This chain's CDR3 is CASSVLAGGQETQYF. The CDR3 DNA follows: TGTGCCAGCAGTGTTTTAGCGGGGGGCCAAGAGACCCAGTACTTC.

The chain couples TRBV5-6 to TRBJ2-1, with 7 bases aligning to TRBD2. The CDR3 extends over 13 amino acids. Germline CDR1 reads SGHDT; CDR2 reads YYEEEE. Germline trimming cut 3 bases from V and 6 bases from J; bases unmatched to any gene: 3. The CDR3 DNA sequence: TGTGCCAGCAGCTCGGGAGGTACCAATGAGCAGTTCTTC. This gives the protein CASSSGGTNEQFF.

In this sample, this clone turned up once. V is TRBV5-1 and J is TRBJ1-2, with 9 nucleotides matching TRBD1. This CDR3 has 15 residues. Trimming removed 2 bases from V and 6 bases from J; junction bases left unmatched: 8. Germline CDR1 reads SGHRS; CDR2 reads YFSETQ. CDR3 bases: TGCGCCAGCAGCTTAGAACAGGGGGCTATCGATGGCTACACCTTC. The encoded protein is CASSLEQGAIDGYTF.

This rearrangement joins TRBV9 to TRBJ2-4; 7 nucleotides align to TRBD1. Losses at the gene ends were 3 bases for V and 7 bases for J; bases not matched to a gene: 1. CDR1 and CDR2 (germline): SGDLS, YYNGEE. The CDR3 loop spans 12 amino acids. The CDR3 region is CASSETGNIQYF. The DNA for the CDR3 is TGTGCCAGCAGCGAGACAGGGAACATTCAGTACTTC.

The chain joins TRBV19 to TRBJ1-6; 11 bases map to TRBD1. This CDR3 is 16 amino acids long. J lost 11 bases, V lost 4 bases, and 10 bases had no gene match. Germline V gives CDR1 LNHDA, CDR2 SQIVND (reference sequence). The CDR3 loop is CASSTSLGQGVPPLHF. The CDR3 region has the DNA TGTGCCAGTAGTACCTCTTTGGGACAGGGGGTCCCACCCCTCCACTTT.

CDR3 residues: CASTRGGSSYNSPLHF. The CDR3 DNA reads as TGTGCCAGCACCCGAGGGGGGAGCTCCTATAATTCACCCCTCCACTTT. The chain couples TRBV27 to TRBJ1-6, with TRBD1 as a possible D gene (6 bases). The V end was cut by 7 bases, the J end by 0 bases, with 13 bases between. The germline gives CDR1 MNHEY, CDR2 SMNVEV (reference sequence). CDR3 length: 16 residues.

The chain has TRBV11-2 and TRBJ2-7, with D uncertain. Germline assignment: CDR1 SGHAT and CDR2 FQNNGV. Deletions cut 4 bases from V and 0 bases from J, with 4 bases between. The CDR3 loop spans 12 amino acids. CDR3 nucleotide sequence: TGTGCCAGCAGCTCGTTCTCCTACGAGCAGTACTTC. It is translated as CASSSFSYEQYF. Looking up the rest from reference TRBV11-2 and TRBJ2-7 gives the full variable domain: EAGVAQSPRYKIIEKRQSVAFWCNPISGHATLYWYQQILGQGPKLLIQFQNNGVVDDSQLPKDRFSAERLKGVDSTLKIQPAKLEDSAVYLCASSSFSYEQYFGPGTRLTVT.

This chain connects TRBV9 to TRBJ2-1; 13 bases agree with TRBD2. The germline V gene encodes CDR1 SGDLS and CDR2 YYNGEE. This CDR3 comprises 16 residues. Trimming took 4 bases from V and 7 from J; bases not matched to a gene: 8. The CDR3 DNA follows: TGTGCCAGCAGCTACGGGACTAGCGGGGTGGGGAATGAGCAGTTCTTC. Protein: CASSYGTSGVGNEQFF.

CDR3 coding DNA: TGTGCCAGCAGCGTCTCCGGGACAGTAGAGACCCAGTACTTC. Protein product: CASSVSGTVETQYF. The V and J genes are TRBV9 and TRBJ2-5, with 7 bases lining up with TRBD1. The V segment lost 2 bases and the J segment 4 bases; nucleotides outside the gene matches: 5. Germline lookup yields CDR1 SGDLS and CDR2 YYNGEE. The CDR3 is made up of 14 amino acids.

The table lists this clone with a count of one. The chain carries TRBV4-2 and TRBJ2-3; D ambiguous. V lost 0 bases, J lost 0 bases, and 10 bases lay in between. Germline CDR1 reads LGHNA; CDR2 reads YNFKEQ. This CDR3 region has 16 residues. DNA for the CDR3: TGTGCCAGCAGCCAAGAAGTAGCCCAAAGCACAGATACGCAGTATTTT. It translates to CASSQEVAQSTDTQYF.

As DNA, the CDR3 is TGTGCCAGCAGTGAAGACGCGAACTCCTACGAGCAGTACTTC. It specifies CASSEDANSYEQYF. The rearrangement joins TRBV6-1 to TRBJ2-7, with D unclear. V was clipped by 1 base and J by 0 bases, with 7 bases between them. In germline, CDR1 is MNHNS, CDR2 SASEGT. The CDR3 contains 14 residues.

The chain uses TRBV19 and TRBJ1-4; D gene uncertain. V lost 1 base to trimming and J lost 7 bases, with 10 bases between them. The CDR3 is 14 residues long. Germline-derived CDR1 and CDR2 are LNHDA and SQIVND (reference sequence). DNA for the CDR3: TGTGCCAGTAGTATAGCGGGGAGTGGTGAAAAACTGTTTTTT. This translates into CASSIAGSGEKLFF.

This clone came up a few times. The chain links TRBV6-5 to TRBJ1-1; 9 bases fit TRBD1. Germline V gene sequence: CDR1 MNHEY, CDR2 SVGAGI. The CDR3 has 14 amino acids. Losses at the gene ends were 6 bases for V and 1 base for J; bases not matched to a gene: 3. The CDR3 DNA reads TGTGCCAGCAGATTGGGACAGGGGAACACTGAAGCTTTCTTT. Its translation: CASRLGQGNTEAFF.

V and J are TRBV5-4 and TRBJ1-1; 9 bases map to TRBD1. CDR1 is SGHNT, CDR2 YYREEE, per germline (reference sequence). Unmatched junction bases numbered 2, after V lost 4 bases and J lost 1 base. The CDR3 is 14 residues long. This CDR3 is CASSPGQGNTEAFF. As DNA, the CDR3 is TGTGCCAGCAGCCCGGGACAGGGGAACACTGAAGCTTTCTTT.

Points on this clone: In the same sample, other DNA sequences code for this CDR3. V is TRBV14 and J is TRBJ2-3, with a weak D call TRBD2 (5 bases). Germline CDR1 SGHDN, CDR2 FVKESK. The CDR3 has 14 amino acids. The V end was cut by 4 bases, the J end by 2 bases, with 10 bases between. The CDR3 DNA reads as TGTGCCAGCAGCCCGGGAAGGCACACAGATACGCAGTATTTT. Its translation is CASSPGRHTDTQYF.

The V gene is TRBV28, the J gene TRBJ2-7; either TRBD1 or TRBD2 may supply D (5 bases each). This CDR3 contains 15 residues. V lost 7 bases and J lost 0, with 16 bases in between. CDR1 is MDHEN and CDR2 is SYDVKM in the germline V gene. The CDR3 nucleotides read TGTGCCAGCACCTTGGACCGGGACCGCTCCTACGAGCAGTACTTC. The encoded protein is CASTLDRDRSYEQYF.

The rearrangement links TRBV7-6 to TRBJ1-2; no definite D call. Trimming removed 1 base from V and 3 bases from J, with 15 bases in between. The CDR3 extends over 16 amino acids. Germline CDR1 reads SGHVS; CDR2 reads FNYEAQ. The CDR3 here is CASSLGSAYSHYGYTF. The CDR3 DNA reads TGTGCCAGCAGCTTAGGATCTGCATACAGTCACTATGGCTACACCTTC.

The chain uses TRBV5-1 and TRBJ2-7; TRBD2 might be the D (5 bases). The CDR3 sequence is 13 residues long. CDR1 SGHRS and CDR2 YFSETQ come from the germline V gene. V was cut by 2 bases and J by 3 bases, with 9 bases left in between. Here the CDR3 reads CASSFEGNYEQYF. The CDR3 nucleotides read TGCGCCAGCAGCTTCGAGGGAAACTACGAGCAGTACTTC.

This chain connects TRBV5-4 to TRBJ2-7; a possible D gene is TRBD1 (5 bases). Germline loops: CDR1 SGHNT, CDR2 YYREEE (reference sequence). This CDR3 comprises 14 residues. V was cut by 0 bases and J by 4 bases, with 11 bases left in between. CDR3 in DNA: TGTGCCAGCAGCTTGGCCCCAGGGCCTTACGAGCAGTACTTC. Translation: CASSLAPGPYEQYF. Supplemented by reference TRBV5-4 and TRBJ2-7, the full variable domain reads ETGVTQSPTHLIKTRGQQVTLRCSSQSGHNTVSWYQQALGQGPQFIFQYYREEENGRGNFPPRFSGLQFPNYSSELNVNALELDDSALYLCASSLAPGPYEQYFGPGTRLTVT.

The rearrangement links TRBV5-1 to TRBJ1-5; 9 positions match TRBD1. V lost 4 bases and J lost 7; bases outside the gene matches: 6. Germline CDR1 SGHRS, CDR2 YFSETQ. This CDR3 is 14 amino acids long. Here the CDR3 reads CASSEGTGNQPQHF. The CDR3 nucleotides read TGCGCCAGCAGCGAAGGGACAGGGAACCAGCCCCAGCATTTT. Full variable domain (remainder filled in from reference TRBV5-1 and TRBJ1-5): KAGVTQTPRYLIKTRGQQVTLSCSPISGHRSVSWYQQTPGQGLQFLFEYFSETQRNKGNFPGRFSGRQFSNSRSEMNVSTLELGDSALYLCASSEGTGNQPQHFGDGTRLSIL.

This chain joins TRBV11-2 and TRBJ2-7; no firm D call. The CDR3 is 12 amino acids. CDR1 and CDR2 from the germline V gene are SGHAT and FQNNGV. The germline V and J ends were trimmed by 5 bases and 9 bases, with 14 bases remaining between them. The CDR3 nucleotides read TGTGCCAGCAGCAACCCGGCAGGTGTGCAGTACTTC. Amino acids: CASSNPAGVQYF.